This entry lists 6 T cell receptor beta chains sequenced from one sample in a study of T cells after yellow fever vaccination. Each CDR3 protein gets one entry after TCRdb re-called the 5' RACE reads with MiXCR. The sample consists of nearly 350,000 distinct CDR3 sequences, roughly 8.4% of them appearing once. The sequenced sample was PBMCs, obtained approximately 47 days after the first yellow fever vaccination. These receptors all come from a man between 18 and 29 years old who received the YFV17D yellow fever vaccine.

The sample holds a few counts of this clonotype. V gene TRBV4-1 combines with J gene TRBJ1-2, with a possible D match to TRBD1 (5 bases). V lost 1 base, J lost 4 bases, and 10 bases lay in between. Germline assignment: CDR1 MGHRA and CDR2 YSYEKL. The CDR3 totals 14 residues. The CDR3 bases are TGCGCCAGCAGCCAAGGAGGGGTGGCCTATGGCTACACCTTC. Translation gives CASSQGGVAYGYTF.

This clonotype came up a few times. This chain joins TRBV20-1 and TRBJ2-3; D tentatively reads TRBD1 or TRBD2 (6 bases each). This CDR3 region has 16 residues. Germline CDR1 DFQATT, CDR2 SNEGSKA (reference sequence). Trimming left V 2 bases short and J 2 bases short, with 17 bases between. This chain's CDR3 is CSARPQRGRHTDTQYF. CDR3 coding DNA: TGCAGTGCTAGACCCCAGAGGGGGAGGCACACAGATACGCAGTATTTT.

Only a few counts were recorded for this clonotype. The chain links TRBV6-5 to TRBJ2-1, with 8 bases fitting TRBD1. With V trimmed by 0 bases and J by 8 bases, 3 bases remained unmatched. CDR3 length equals 14 residues. Germline-derived CDR1 and CDR2 are MNHEY and SVGAGI. The CDR3 sequence: CASSYSAGGDEQFF. CDR3 DNA sequence: TGTGCCAGCAGTTACTCCGCAGGGGGCGATGAGCAGTTCTTC.

This clonotype was detected only a few times. The rearrangement links TRBV24-1 to TRBJ2-1; the D is unclear. Per the germline V gene, CDR1 is KGHDR and CDR2 is SFDVKD. The CDR3 has 12 amino acids. V was clipped by 10 bases and J by 5 bases, with 11 bases between them. The CDR3 spells CATKARDNEQFF. Written as DNA, the CDR3 is TGTGCCACTAAAGCACGGGACAATGAGCAGTTCTTC.

This clonotype was detected many times. The chain links TRBV19 to TRBJ1-3; D is ambiguous. Germline values: CDR1 LNHDA, CDR2 SQIVND (reference sequence). The CDR3 sequence is 11 residues long. V was pared by 4 bases and J by 4 bases, with 2 bases between. CDR3 sequence reads: CASSNGNTIYF. CDR3 in DNA: TGTGCCAGTAGTAACGGAAACACCATATATTTT.

The rearrangement uses TRBV10-1 and TRBJ2-7, with D uncertain. Germline loops: CDR1 WNHNN, CDR2 SYGVQD (reference sequence). This CDR3 contains 14 residues. Deletions cut 3 bases from V and 0 bases from J, with 9 bases between. The CDR3 DNA reads as TGCGCCAGCAGTGAAAGGGCCTTCTCCTACGAGCAGTACTTC. It codes for CASSERAFSYEQYF.